Reported below is one T cell receptor beta chain. Its recognized antigen is unknown. Base qualities are not recorded, but no much larger clone differs from it by a single base. Collaborating institutions collected whole blood in K2EDTA tubes following their own protocols. For TCRbeta analysis, collaborator samples were shipped as frozen whole blood, as isolated PBMCs, or as DNA extracted from either sample type. This entry is derived from a study of blood T cell repertoires in COVID-19 (dated by TCRdb to 2018 to 2020). About the full investigation: Samples covering the acute and convalescent phases of COVID-19 were provided by collaborators in the United States, Italy and Spain. The material from the prospective study consisted of cDNA or gDNA derived from T cells, B-cell-depleted T cells, or PBMCs. Deeply sampled blood TCRbeta repertoires from subjects exposed to, actively infected with, or recovered from COVID-19 were included in the dataset. A freely available public database, intended as a resource for researchers studying the immune response to SARS-CoV-2, is where the repertoires were released. Samples came from the ongoing ImmuneRACE study (first 160 participants) plus 1,254 subjects from 6 global collaborators. Nearly every sample came with metadata listing a de-identified subject ID, COVID-19 status, age in years and sex. Where available, HLA class I and class II types were obtained from metadata supplied by the sample provider rather than from assay-based typing.

TCRbeta CDR3 regions were amplified from genomic DNA by means of the immunoSEQ Assay, a bias-controlled multiplex PCR. The authors' analysis ran thus. Nucleated cell counts per sample were estimated from amplification of reference gene primers within the assay. To quantify the absolute abundance of each unique TCRbeta CDR3 rearrangement, sequence reads were collapsed and filtered. Productive Simpson clonality was computed per sample as the square root of Simpson's diversity index over productive rearrangements. TCRdb holds this immuneACCESS table with in-frame rearrangements only. Some clones are missing; in checked studies, unresolved V genes explain under half, and the rest has no known cause. That table supplies the V and J calls and clone size; D and trimming were determined from the DNA. The sample table shows a few hundred thousand clones, and about 90% are seen once. 3% to 4% of the sample is in the top ten clones.

What the research found in general, with its limitations: Clinical and demographic metadata were provided uncurated, with the amount varying by source and participant.

CDR1 and CDR2, per the germline V gene (reference sequence), are MNHNY and SVGAGI. V is reduced by 3 bases and J by 3 bases, leaving a spacing of 12 bases between them. Reading from cysteine to phenylalanine, the CDR3 counts 15 amino acids. Kept here is only the CDR3 DNA, which spans 45 bases and is read in frame from base 1. Recombination connected TRBV6-6 to TRBJ1-5; tentative D gene TRBD1, with 6 bases matching. The source is a middle-aged woman with acute or convalescent COVID-19. The sample consisted of peripheral blood. The CDR3 corresponds to CASSYGRGANQPQHF. The DNA sequence is given as TGTGCCAGCAGTTATGGCCGGGGGGCCAATCAGCCCCAGCATTTT.